The rows below give T cell receptor beta chains drawn from one sample of a study of identical twins. TCRdb re-derived calls from the 5' RACE reads in MiXCR, one entry per CDR3 protein. The sample includes 1.5 million to 2 million distinct CDR3 sequences, about 32% of them seen just once. The specimen sequenced was cord blood. The origin of the receptors is a newborn girl in good health. Each CDR3 is given with its conserved first and last residue. Each record gives: V gene, D gene, J gene, clone size, CDR3 DNA, CDR3 protein. A D gene is named only where the DNA matches it firmly. Size values are once, few and many counts, or a class for expanded clones, and some rows have none.

>TRBV2|NA|TRBJ1-2|NA
TGTGCCAGCAACGCGAATGGAGATGGCTACACCTTC
CASNANGDGYTF
>TRBV5-5|TRBD1|TRBJ2-3|NA
TGTGCCAGCAGACCTTCCGGGACAGGGTTCACAGATACGCAGTATTTT
CASRPSGTGFTDTQYF
>TRBV10-3|NA|TRBJ2-1|few
TGTGCCACCACCGGGCTAGTGGAGGGGAATGAGCAGTTCTTC
CATTGLVEGNEQFF
>TRBV11-2|NA|TRBJ2-1|NA
TGTGCCAGCAGCTTAAGGCGGGACCCACCTCTCTCCTACAATGAGCAGTTCTTC
CASSLRRDPPLSYNEQFF
>TRBV29-1|TRBD1|TRBJ1-2|NA
TGCAGCGGTAAAGACAGGGGGAACTATGGCTACACCTTC
CSGKDRGNYGYTF
>TRBV29-1|NA|TRBJ2-5|NA
TGCAGCGTTGAGGGGGACTGCAGCTCCTACAATGAGCAGTACTTC
CSVEGDCSSYNEQYF
>TRBV20-1|NA|TRBJ1-6|NA
TGCAGCCCGAAGGACAGCTCCTATAATTCACCCCTCCACTTT
CSPKDSSYNSPLHF
>TRBV6-1|NA|TRBJ2-1|NA
TGTGCCAGTGACTGGGGGTCTAGTGAGCAGTTCTTC
CASDWGSSEQFF
>TRBV7-2|NA|TRBJ1-1|NA
TGTGCCAGCAGCTTAGAATCGGGTCGGGTGAACACTGAAGCTTTCTTT
CASSLESGRVNTEAFF
>TRBV14|NA|TRBJ2-1|few
TGTGCCAGCAGCCACCGAAGGGCTGAGCAGTTCTTC
CASSHRRAEQFF
>TRBV20-1|TRBD2|TRBJ2-1|NA
TGCAGTGCTAGAGGATCGAGCGGGAGCCACAATGAGCAGTTCTTC
CSARGSSGSHNEQFF
>TRBV7-9|NA|TRBJ2-1|many
TGTGCCAGCAGCTTAGCAGGTAGCAATGAGCAGTTCTTC
CASSLAGSNEQFF
>TRBV5-4|NA|TRBJ1-2|NA
TGTGCCAGCAGCGCCAAGAATGGCTACACCTTC
CASSAKNGYTF